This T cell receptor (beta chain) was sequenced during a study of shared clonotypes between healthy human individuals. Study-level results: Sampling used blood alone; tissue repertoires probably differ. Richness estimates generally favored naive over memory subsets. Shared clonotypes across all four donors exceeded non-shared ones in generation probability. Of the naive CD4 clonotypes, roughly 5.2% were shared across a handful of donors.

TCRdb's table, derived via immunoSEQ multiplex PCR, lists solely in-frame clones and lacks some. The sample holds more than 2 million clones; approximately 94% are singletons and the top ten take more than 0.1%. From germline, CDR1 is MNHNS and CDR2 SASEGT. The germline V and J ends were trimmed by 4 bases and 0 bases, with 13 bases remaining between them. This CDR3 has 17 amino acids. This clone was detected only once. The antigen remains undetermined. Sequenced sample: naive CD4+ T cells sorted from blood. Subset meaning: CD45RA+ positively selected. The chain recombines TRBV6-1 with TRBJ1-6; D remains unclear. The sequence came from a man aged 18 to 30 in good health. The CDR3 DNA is TGTGCCAGCAGTGCTTTAACGGGGAGCTCCTATAATTCACCCCTCCACTTT. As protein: CASSALTGSSYNSPLHF.